The T cell receptor beta chain described here comes from a study of blood T cell repertoires in COVID-19. About the study: Material from acute and convalescent COVID-19 was sourced from the United States, Italy and Spain. PBMCs, B-cell-depleted T cells, or T cells were the source of the cDNA or gDNA that made up the material.

Original methodology: It was from reference gene primer amplification that nucleated cell counts were estimated. Profiling relied on immunoSEQ multiplex PCR, and the TCRdb table lists in-frame clones only, not all of them. D and trimming come from the DNA, and the V and J calls and clone size come from that table. This sample carries 180,000 or so clones, roughly 88% of them seen once, and the ten largest clones take approximately 1.1%. The CDR3 extends over 16 amino acids. The germline gives CDR1 MNHNY, CDR2 SVGAGI (reference sequence). Trimming cost V 6 bases and J 1 base; bases outside gene matches: 4.

The chain employs TRBV6-6 and TRBJ2-3; TRBD2 matches at 13 bases. The sample consisted of peripheral blood. The sequence derives from a man aged 55 to 69 who had recovered from COVID-19. CDR3 in DNA: TGTGCCAGCAGCCGCGGACTAGCGGGGGGCACAGATACGCAGTATTTT. This sequence encodes CASSRGLAGGTDTQYF.